The 10 T cell receptor beta chains below all came from one sample that was sequenced in a study of yellow fever vaccine responses in identical twins. TCRdb re-called the RT-PCR reads through MiXCR, storing one row per CDR3 protein. Of 12,000 or so distinct CDR3 sequences in the sample, 70% to 90% were seen once. Specimen: T cells from blood (PBMCs), unsorted or a sorted subset (not recorded which), collected before or after yellow fever vaccination (not recorded which). The receptors originated from a woman aged 18-29 years who received the yellow fever vaccine.

The rearrangement links TRBV5-6 to TRBJ2-7; D tentatively fits TRBD1 or TRBD2 (5 bases each). Trimming removed 4 bases at V and 0 bases at J, with 17 bases between. The germline CDR1 and CDR2 sequences are SGHDT and YYEEEE. The CDR3 is 16 amino acids. CDR3 amino acids: CASSLFRGVSSYEQYF. The CDR3 coding sequence is TGTGCCAGCAGCCTGTTTAGAGGGGTCAGCTCCTACGAGCAGTACTTC.

V usage is TRBV11-2 and J usage is TRBJ2-1, with TRBD2 matching 12 bases. This CDR3 is 14 amino acids long. Germline lookup yields CDR1 SGHAT and CDR2 FQNNGV. V shed 5 bases, J shed 9 bases, and the junction held 5 bases outside the gene matches. In nucleotides, the CDR3 is TGTGCCAGCAGCCCGACTAGCGGGGGTCTTGAGCAGTTCTTC. Translating it yields CASSPTSGGLEQFF.

This chain connects TRBV7-9 to TRBJ1-1; the match to TRBD1 covers 11 bases. The CDR3 runs 14 residues. Looked up from germline, CDR1 is SEHNR and CDR2 is FQNEAQ (reference sequence). V trimming: 0 bases; J trimming: 7 bases; junction bases outside the gene matches: 1. As DNA, the CDR3 is TGTGCCAGCAGCTTAGCGGACAGGGGGCTTGAAGCTTTCTTT. Translating it yields CASSLADRGLEAFF.

This sequence joins TRBV29-1 and TRBJ2-1; 13 bases fit TRBD2. The CDR3 length is 14 residues. V shed 7 bases, J shed 4 bases, and the junction held 4 bases outside the gene matches. Germline-derived CDR1 and CDR2 are SQVTM and ANQGSEA. CDR3 coding DNA: TGCAGCGGATGGACTAGCGGGAGATACAATGAGCAGTTCTTC. As protein: CSGWTSGRYNEQFF.

This sequence joins TRBV7-3 and TRBJ1-1; D gene unclear. The CDR3 sequence is 13 residues long. Per germline, CDR1 SGHTA and CDR2 FQGTGA. V was cut by 3 bases and J by 4 bases, with 9 bases left in between. The CDR3 coding sequence is TGTGCCAGCAGCTTGCGGGCTCCCACTGAAGCTTTCTTT. The encoded protein is CASSLRAPTEAFF.

The CDR3 nucleotides are TGTGCCAGCAGATGGACAGAGGACTACGAGCAGTACTTC. This translates into CASRWTEDYEQYF. The J gene is TRBJ2-7, the V gene TRBV13; D is possibly TRBD1 (6 bases). Deletions cut 6 bases from V and 3 bases from J, with 12 bases between. Germline values: CDR1 PRHDT, CDR2 FYEKMQ (reference sequence). The CDR3 is 13 amino acids.

This chain uses TRBV10-3 with TRBJ2-7; D gene unclear. V was trimmed by 0 bases and J by 1 base, leaving 4 bases between them. Looked up from germline, CDR1 is ENHRY and CDR2 is SYGVKD. This CDR3 has 13 residues. CDR3 region: CAISESQSYEQYF. DNA for the CDR3: TGTGCCATCAGTGAGTCCCAATCCTACGAGCAGTACTTC.

The chain employs TRBV11-2 and TRBJ1-5; D gene unclear. CDR3 size: 13 residues. V gave up 3 bases and J gave up 5 bases, with 8 bases separating them. Germline CDR1 and CDR2: SGHAT and FQNNGV. The CDR3 sequence is CASSFYPDQPQHF. CDR3 bases: TGTGCCAGCAGCTTTTACCCAGATCAGCCCCAGCATTTT.

The chain recombines TRBV29-1 with TRBJ1-2; D ambiguous. The germline V gene encodes CDR1 SQVTM and CDR2 ANQGSEA. V lost 3 bases and J 3 bases, leaving 14 bases between the germline ends. The CDR3 runs 14 residues. The CDR3 nucleotides read TGCAGCGTTGATGTGGCCAAGTCCGACTATGGCTACACCTTC. The encoded protein is CSVDVAKSDYGYTF.

The chain joins TRBV18 to TRBJ1-1, with D uncertain. Between the trimmed V and J ends, which lost 6 bases and 1 base, there was a span of 9 bases. The CDR3 spans 13 residues. Germline V lookup: CDR1 KGHSH, CDR2 LQKENI. The CDR3 DNA reads as TGTGCCAGCTCGAGAACAGAGAACACTGAAGCTTTCTTT. It codes for CASSRTENTEAFF.